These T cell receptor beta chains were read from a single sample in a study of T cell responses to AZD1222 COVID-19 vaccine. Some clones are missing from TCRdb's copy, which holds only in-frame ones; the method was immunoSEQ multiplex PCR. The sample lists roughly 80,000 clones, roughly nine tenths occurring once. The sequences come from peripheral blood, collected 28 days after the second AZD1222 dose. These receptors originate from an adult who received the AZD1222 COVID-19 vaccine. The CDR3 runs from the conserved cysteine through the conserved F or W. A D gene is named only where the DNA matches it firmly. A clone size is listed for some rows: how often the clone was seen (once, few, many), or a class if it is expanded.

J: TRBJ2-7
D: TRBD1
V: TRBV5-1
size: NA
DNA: TGCGCCAGCAGCCCTAAGAGGGACAGGGGGACCTACGAGCAGTACTTC
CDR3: CASSPKRDRGTYEQYF

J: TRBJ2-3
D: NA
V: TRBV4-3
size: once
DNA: TGCGCCAGCAGCCAAGTTGGAGATAGTAGGGTCGCAGATACGCAGTATTTT
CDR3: CASSQVGDSRVADTQYF

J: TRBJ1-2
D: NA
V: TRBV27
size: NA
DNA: TGTGCCAGCAGGCGTGGGGATGCGGGGGCCTCTAACTATGGCTACACCTTC
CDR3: CASRRGDAGASNYGYTF

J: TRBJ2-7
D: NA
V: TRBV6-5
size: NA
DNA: TGTGCCAGCAGGGGGGAGTGGCGGGAAAGCGAGCAGTACTTC
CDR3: CASRGEWRESEQYF

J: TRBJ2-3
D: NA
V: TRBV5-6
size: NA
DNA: TGTGCCAGCAGCTTGGGGCTAGCCCTCCATTCCAAAGATACGCAGTATTTT
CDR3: CASSLGLALHSKDTQYF

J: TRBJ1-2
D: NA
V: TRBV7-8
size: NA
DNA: TGTGCCAGCAGCTTACGCCAGGGAGGCTACACCTTC
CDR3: CASSLRQGGYTF

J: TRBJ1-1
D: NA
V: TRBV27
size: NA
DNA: TGTGCCAGCAGTGAGAGGGGCCGGAGAGAAATGAACACTGAAGCTTTCTTT
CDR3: CASSERGRREMNTEAFF

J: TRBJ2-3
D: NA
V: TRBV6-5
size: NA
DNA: TGTGCCAGCAGTTCCGCCCCGACACCCGGGGGAGATACGCAGTATTTT
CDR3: CASSSAPTPGGDTQYF

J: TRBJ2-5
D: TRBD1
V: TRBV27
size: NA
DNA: TGTGCCAGCAGTCCGGGACAGGGACCGCGAAGGGCCCAGTACTTC
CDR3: CASSPGQGPRRAQYF

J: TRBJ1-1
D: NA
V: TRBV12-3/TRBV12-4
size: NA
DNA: TGTGCCAGCAGTTTTGATATCGGTGCTGAAGCTTTCTTT
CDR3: CASSFDIGAEAFF

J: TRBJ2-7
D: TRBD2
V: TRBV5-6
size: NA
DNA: TGTGCCAGCAGCCATCTCATTCTAGCGGGAGACTACGAGCAGTACTTC
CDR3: CASSHLILAGDYEQYF

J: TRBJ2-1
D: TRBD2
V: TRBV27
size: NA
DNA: TGTGCCACTACTGAGACTAGCGGGGGAGGATACAATGAGCAGTTCTTC
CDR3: CATTETSGGGYNEQFF

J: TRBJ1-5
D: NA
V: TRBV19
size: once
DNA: TGTGCCAGTAACCGGCCGTATAGCAATCAGCCCCAGCATTTT
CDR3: CASNRPYSNQPQHF

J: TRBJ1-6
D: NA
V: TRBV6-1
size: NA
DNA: TGTGCCAGCAGTGAACATAGGCAGGGAGGCGCACCCCTCCACTTT
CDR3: CASSEHRQGGAPLHF

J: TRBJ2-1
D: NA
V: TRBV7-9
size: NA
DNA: TGTGCCAGCAACAATAGGGGGAGGGCTAGCGGCTACAATGAGCAGTTCTTC
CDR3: CASNNRGRASGYNEQFF

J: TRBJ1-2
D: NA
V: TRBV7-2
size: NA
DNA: TGTGCCAGCAGCTCCGGTAGGGAGCGTGGCTACACCTTC
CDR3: CASSSGRERGYTF

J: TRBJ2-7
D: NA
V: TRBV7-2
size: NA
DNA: TGTGCCAGCAGCCCGACTGGAGGTTCAGACTACGAGCAGTACTTC
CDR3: CASSPTGGSDYEQYF

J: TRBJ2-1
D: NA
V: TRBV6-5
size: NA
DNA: TGTGCCAGCAACCCGGCCGAGATTTACAATGAGCAGTTCTTC
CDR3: CASNPAEIYNEQFF

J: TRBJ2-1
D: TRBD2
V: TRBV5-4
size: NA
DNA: TGTGCCAGCAGCTTGGGCCGCGGGAGCGGGAGCTCCTACAATGAGCAGTTCTTC
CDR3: CASSLGRGSGSSYNEQFF

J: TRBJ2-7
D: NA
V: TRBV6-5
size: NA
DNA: TGTGCCAGCAGTTTTCAAGAAGCCTACGAGCAGTACTTC
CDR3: CASSFQEAYEQYF

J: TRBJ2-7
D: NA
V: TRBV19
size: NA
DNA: TGTGCCAGTAGTATATCACGGGGTATCTCCTACGAGCAGTACTTC
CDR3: CASSISRGISYEQYF

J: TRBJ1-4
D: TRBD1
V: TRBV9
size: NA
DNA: TGTGCCAGCAGCCCCCTCGGGACAGCCCATGAAAAACTGTTTTTT
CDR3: CASSPLGTAHEKLFF

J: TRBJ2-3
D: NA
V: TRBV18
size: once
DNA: TGTGCCAGCCGTATACCAGGGGAGGATACGCAGTATTTT
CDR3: CASRIPGEDTQYF

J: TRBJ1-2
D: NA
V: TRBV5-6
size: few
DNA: TGTGCCAGCAGCTTGTCAATAAGCTATGGCTACACCTTC
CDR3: CASSLSISYGYTF

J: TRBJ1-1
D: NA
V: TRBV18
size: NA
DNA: TGTGCCAGCTCACCACCGTCCAGGCACACTGAAGCTTTCTTT
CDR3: CASSPPSRHTEAFF

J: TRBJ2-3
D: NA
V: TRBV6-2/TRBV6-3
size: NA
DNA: TGTGCCAGCAGTTCGAGCGGGCACACAGATACGCAGTATTTT
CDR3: CASSSSGHTDTQYF

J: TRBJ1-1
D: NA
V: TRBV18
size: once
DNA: TGTGCCAGCTCACCTATGCGGGCAGGGTCTAACACTGAAGCTTTCTTT
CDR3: CASSPMRAGSNTEAFF

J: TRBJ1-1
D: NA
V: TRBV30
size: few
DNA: TGTGCCTGGGCGACAGTGACTCACATGAACACTGAAGCTTTCTTT
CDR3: CAWATVTHMNTEAFF

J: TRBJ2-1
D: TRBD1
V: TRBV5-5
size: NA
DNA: TGTGCCAGCAGCTTAGGTTACAGGGGGTCCTACAATGAGCAGTTCTTC
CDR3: CASSLGYRGSYNEQFF

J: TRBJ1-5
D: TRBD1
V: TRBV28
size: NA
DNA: TGTGCCAGCAGAACCCTCCTAGGGACAGTCGGTCTGGCCTACCAGCCCCAGCATTTT
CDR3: CASRTLLGTVGLAYQPQHF

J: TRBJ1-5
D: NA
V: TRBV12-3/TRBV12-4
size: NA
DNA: TGTGCCAGTGGACGGCACAATCAGCCCCAGCATTTT
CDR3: CASGRHNQPQHF

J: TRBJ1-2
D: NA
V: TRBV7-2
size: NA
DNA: TGTGCCAGCAGCGTCCGGGACTCCCTCTTTGGTGGCTACACCTTC
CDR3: CASSVRDSLFGGYTF

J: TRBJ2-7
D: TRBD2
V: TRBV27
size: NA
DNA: TGTGCCAGCGGAAGGACTAGCGGGAGTAATTTCTACGAGCAGTACTTC
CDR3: CASGRTSGSNFYEQYF

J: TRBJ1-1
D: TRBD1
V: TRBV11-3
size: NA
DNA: TGTGCCAGCAGTCCCTCCGGGACAGGGCATCGGCGGGACACTGAAGCTTTCTTT
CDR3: CASSPSGTGHRRDTEAFF

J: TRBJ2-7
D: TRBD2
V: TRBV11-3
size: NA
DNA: TGTGCCAGCAGCTTCGGTGGGGGGGCCTACGAGCAGTACTTC
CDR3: CASSFGGGAYEQYF

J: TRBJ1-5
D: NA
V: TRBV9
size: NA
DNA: TGTGCCAGCAGCCCATCACAGGGTAGCAATCAGCCCCAGCATTTT
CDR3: CASSPSQGSNQPQHF

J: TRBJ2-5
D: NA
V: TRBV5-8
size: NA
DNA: TGTGCCAGCAGCTTGATTCATCGGGAGACCCAGTACTTC
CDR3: CASSLIHRETQYF

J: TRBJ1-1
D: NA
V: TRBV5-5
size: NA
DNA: TGTGCCAGCAGACTGACCCCCGGGACCCTCTTACTATGGCCTGAAGCTTTCTTT
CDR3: CASRLTPGTLLLWPEAFF

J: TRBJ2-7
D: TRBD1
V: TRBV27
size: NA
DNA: TGTGCCAGCAGTTTAGGGGGCCCGGGACAGAGGTTCTCCGAGCAGTACTTC
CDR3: CASSLGGPGQRFSEQYF

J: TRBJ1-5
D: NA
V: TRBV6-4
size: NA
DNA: TGTGCCAGCAGTGAGAACAGGGATCAGCCCCAGCATTTT
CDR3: CASSENRDQPQHF

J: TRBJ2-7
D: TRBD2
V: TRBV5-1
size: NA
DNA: TGCGCCAGCAGCCGGGGACTAGCGGGAGAGGGCTACGAGCAGTACTTC
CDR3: CASSRGLAGEGYEQYF

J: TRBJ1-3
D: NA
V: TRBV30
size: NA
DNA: TGTGCCTGGAGCGCGAGGGAACGTGAAGGAAACACCATATATTTT
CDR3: CAWSAREREGNTIYF

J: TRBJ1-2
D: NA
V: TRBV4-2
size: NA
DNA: TGTGCCAGCAGCCAAGATGATGTGGACTACACCTTC
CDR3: CASSQDDVDYTF

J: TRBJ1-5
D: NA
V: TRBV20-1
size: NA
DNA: TGCAGTGCTAGTAAGGGACAAATGGGTCAGCCCCAGCATTTT
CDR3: CSASKGQMGQPQHF

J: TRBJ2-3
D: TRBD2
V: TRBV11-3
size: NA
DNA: TGTGCCAGCAGCTTGGCACCGGGACTAGGGTCAGATACGCAGTATTTT
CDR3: CASSLAPGLGSDTQYF

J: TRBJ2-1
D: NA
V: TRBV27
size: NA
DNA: TGTGCCAGCAGTTTATCCAGCACTGAGCAGTTCTTC
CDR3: CASSLSSTEQFF

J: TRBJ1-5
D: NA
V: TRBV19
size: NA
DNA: TGTGCCAGTAGTGGAGCCCGGACTGGCCTTGATCAGCCCCAGCATTTT
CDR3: CASSGARTGLDQPQHF

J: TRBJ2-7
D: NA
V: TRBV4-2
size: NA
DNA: TGTGCCAGCAGCGCCTTGGGCGCTTCCTACGAGCAGTACTTC
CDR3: CASSALGASYEQYF

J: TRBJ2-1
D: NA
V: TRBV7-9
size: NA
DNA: TGTGCCAGCAGCTTACCTGGAGGGGGGAGGTCGTTCTTC
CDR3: CASSLPGGGRSFF

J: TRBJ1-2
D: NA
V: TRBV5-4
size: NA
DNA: TGTGCCAGCAGTGCCGGGACGGACTATGGCTACACCTTC
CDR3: CASSAGTDYGYTF

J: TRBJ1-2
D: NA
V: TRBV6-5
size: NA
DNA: TGTGCCAGCGAAGGAGGTGATAACTATGGCTACACCTTC
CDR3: CASEGGDNYGYTF

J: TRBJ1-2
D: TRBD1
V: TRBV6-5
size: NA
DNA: TGTGCCAGTCATCGATCGCAGGGGGCGGGAGGCTACACCTTC
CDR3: CASHRSQGAGGYTF

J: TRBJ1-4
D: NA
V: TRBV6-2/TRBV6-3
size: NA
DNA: TGTGCCAGCAGTTACCAGACGGATGAAAAACTGTTTTTT
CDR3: CASSYQTDEKLFF

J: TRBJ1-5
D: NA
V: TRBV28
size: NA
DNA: TGTGCCAGCAGAGCAGGGGATCAGCCCCAGCATTTT
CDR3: CASRAGDQPQHF

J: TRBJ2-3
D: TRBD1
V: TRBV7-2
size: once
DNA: TGTGCCAGCAGCTTGGGACAGGGGTACACAGATACGCAGTATTTT
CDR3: CASSLGQGYTDTQYF

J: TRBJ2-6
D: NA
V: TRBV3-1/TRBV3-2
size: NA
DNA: TGTGCCAGTTCAACGTCGGACGTCCTGACTTTC
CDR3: CASSTSDVLTF

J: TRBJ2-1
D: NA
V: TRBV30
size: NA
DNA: TGTGCCTGGAGTGGACAGGTAACGCCTAATGAGCAGTTCTTC
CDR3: CAWSGQVTPNEQFF

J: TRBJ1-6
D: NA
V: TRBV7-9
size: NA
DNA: TGTGCCAGCAGCTTGGGTCAGGGTTATTCACCCCTCCACTTT
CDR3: CASSLGQGYSPLHF